The entry below describes one T cell receptor (beta chain). Its antigen is not identified. The length of the CDR3 is 15 residues. The germline gives CDR1 MNHEY, CDR2 SVGAGI. The germline V and J ends were trimmed by 0 bases and 10 bases, with 16 bases remaining between them. This entry comes from a study of OX40 agonist ivuxolimab in advanced cancers. About the study: Patients were treated with ivuxolimab, an agonistic anti-OX40 (CD134) antibody. Hepatocellular carcinoma, melanoma, renal cell or head and neck cancer was diagnosed in the dose-escalation patients. Findings and limits, study-wide: By week 6 at 0.1 to 3.0 mg/kg, blood CD4+ and CD8+ T cells had expanded clonally.

Some clones are missing from TCRdb's copy, which holds only in-frame ones; the method was immunoSEQ multiplex PCR. The repertoire has 8,000 or so clones, 90% of them found once; the top ten carry 4.4%. Autoimmune disease history or systemic immunosuppression excluded patients. The J gene is TRBJ2-1, the V gene TRBV6-5; D perhaps matches TRBD2 (6 bases). The starting material was CD4+ or CD8+ T cells sorted from blood, obtained in a trial of the OX40 agonist ivuxolimab. The receptor comes from an adult with an advanced solid tumor such as melanoma, head and neck, liver or kidney cancer. The CDR3 DNA reads as TGTGCCAGCAGTTACTCTTTGGGTGTTAGCGGAGAGCAGTTCTTC. This gives the protein CASSYSLGVSGEQFF.